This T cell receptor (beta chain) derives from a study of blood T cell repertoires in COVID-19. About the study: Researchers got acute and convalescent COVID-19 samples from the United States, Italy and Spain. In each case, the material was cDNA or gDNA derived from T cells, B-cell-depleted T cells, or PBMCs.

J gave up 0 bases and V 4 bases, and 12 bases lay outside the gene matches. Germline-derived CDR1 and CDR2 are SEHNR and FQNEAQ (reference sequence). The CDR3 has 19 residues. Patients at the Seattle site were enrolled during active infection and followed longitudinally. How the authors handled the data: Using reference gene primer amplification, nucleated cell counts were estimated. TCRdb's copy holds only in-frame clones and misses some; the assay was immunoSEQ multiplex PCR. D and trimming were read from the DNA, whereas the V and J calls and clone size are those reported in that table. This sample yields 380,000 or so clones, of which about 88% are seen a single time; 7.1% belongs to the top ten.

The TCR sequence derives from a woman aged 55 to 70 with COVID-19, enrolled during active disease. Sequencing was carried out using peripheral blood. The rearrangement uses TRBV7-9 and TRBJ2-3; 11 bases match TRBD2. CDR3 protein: CASSSTSGGRVSSTDTQYF. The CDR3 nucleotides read TGTGCCAGCAGCTCAACTAGCGGGGGCCGAGTTTCTAGCACAGATACGCAGTATTTT.